The TCR beta chain described here comes from a study of HIV-infected children after antiretroviral therapy interruption. Whole-study context: EBV and CMV exposure was recorded in most children. Interruption-arm samples span weeks 0, 12, interruption end (24 or 48), and about 3 years post-study. Continuous-treatment samples came from weeks 0, 48 and 150.

This clonotype was seen ten or more times. At one end, the junction sequence differs from germline, possibly due to a read error. This CDR3 is built from 13 residues. Germline CDR1 reads LNHDA; CDR2 reads SQIVND (reference sequence). Unique molecular identifiers were included in an RNA-based 3' RACE TCR library. TCRdb reprocessed the 3' RACE reads via MiXCR and lists one record per CDR3 protein. The data hold about 40,000 distinct CDR3 sequences, with about 6% observed a single time. Treatment given: PENTA 11 planned treatment interruption arm or continuous ART arm. At least 24 weeks of at least three-drug ART, in children 2 to 15 years.

This receptor was identified in a pool of human donors with HIV. The chain couples TRBV19 to TRBJ2-4, with D hard to call. The sequencing used CD45RA+ CD4+ T cells from PBMCs, pooled from several time points, collected from a donor given antiretroviral therapy, either interrupted or continuous. Described subset: naive CD4+ CD45RA+ CD45RO- T cells. CDR3 sequence (DNA): TGTGCCAGCAGACCCCCAGGTCAAAACACCTTGTACTTT. Amino acids: CASRPPGQNTLYF.